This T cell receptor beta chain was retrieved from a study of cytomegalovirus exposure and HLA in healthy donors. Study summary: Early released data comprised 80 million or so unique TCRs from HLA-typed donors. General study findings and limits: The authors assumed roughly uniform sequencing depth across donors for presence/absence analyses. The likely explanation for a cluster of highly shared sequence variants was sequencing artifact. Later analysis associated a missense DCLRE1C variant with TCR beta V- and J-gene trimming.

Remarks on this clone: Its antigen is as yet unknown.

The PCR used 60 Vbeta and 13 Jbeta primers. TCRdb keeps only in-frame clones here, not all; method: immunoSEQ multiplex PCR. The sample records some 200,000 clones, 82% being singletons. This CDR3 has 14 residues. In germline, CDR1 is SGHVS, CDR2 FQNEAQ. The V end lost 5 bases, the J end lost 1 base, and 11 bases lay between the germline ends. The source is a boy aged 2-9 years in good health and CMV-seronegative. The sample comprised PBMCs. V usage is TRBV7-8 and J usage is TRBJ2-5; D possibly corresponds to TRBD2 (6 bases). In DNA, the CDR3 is TGTGCCAGCAGCCTTGGGACTCTCCAAGAGACCCAGTACTTC. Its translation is CASSLGTLQETQYF. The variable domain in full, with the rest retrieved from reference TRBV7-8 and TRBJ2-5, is GAGVSQSPRYKVAKRGQDVALRCDPISGHVSLFWYQQALGQGPEFLTYFQNEAQLDKSGLPSDRFFAERPEGSVSTLKIQRTQQEDSAVYLCASSLGTLQETQYFGPGTRLLVL.